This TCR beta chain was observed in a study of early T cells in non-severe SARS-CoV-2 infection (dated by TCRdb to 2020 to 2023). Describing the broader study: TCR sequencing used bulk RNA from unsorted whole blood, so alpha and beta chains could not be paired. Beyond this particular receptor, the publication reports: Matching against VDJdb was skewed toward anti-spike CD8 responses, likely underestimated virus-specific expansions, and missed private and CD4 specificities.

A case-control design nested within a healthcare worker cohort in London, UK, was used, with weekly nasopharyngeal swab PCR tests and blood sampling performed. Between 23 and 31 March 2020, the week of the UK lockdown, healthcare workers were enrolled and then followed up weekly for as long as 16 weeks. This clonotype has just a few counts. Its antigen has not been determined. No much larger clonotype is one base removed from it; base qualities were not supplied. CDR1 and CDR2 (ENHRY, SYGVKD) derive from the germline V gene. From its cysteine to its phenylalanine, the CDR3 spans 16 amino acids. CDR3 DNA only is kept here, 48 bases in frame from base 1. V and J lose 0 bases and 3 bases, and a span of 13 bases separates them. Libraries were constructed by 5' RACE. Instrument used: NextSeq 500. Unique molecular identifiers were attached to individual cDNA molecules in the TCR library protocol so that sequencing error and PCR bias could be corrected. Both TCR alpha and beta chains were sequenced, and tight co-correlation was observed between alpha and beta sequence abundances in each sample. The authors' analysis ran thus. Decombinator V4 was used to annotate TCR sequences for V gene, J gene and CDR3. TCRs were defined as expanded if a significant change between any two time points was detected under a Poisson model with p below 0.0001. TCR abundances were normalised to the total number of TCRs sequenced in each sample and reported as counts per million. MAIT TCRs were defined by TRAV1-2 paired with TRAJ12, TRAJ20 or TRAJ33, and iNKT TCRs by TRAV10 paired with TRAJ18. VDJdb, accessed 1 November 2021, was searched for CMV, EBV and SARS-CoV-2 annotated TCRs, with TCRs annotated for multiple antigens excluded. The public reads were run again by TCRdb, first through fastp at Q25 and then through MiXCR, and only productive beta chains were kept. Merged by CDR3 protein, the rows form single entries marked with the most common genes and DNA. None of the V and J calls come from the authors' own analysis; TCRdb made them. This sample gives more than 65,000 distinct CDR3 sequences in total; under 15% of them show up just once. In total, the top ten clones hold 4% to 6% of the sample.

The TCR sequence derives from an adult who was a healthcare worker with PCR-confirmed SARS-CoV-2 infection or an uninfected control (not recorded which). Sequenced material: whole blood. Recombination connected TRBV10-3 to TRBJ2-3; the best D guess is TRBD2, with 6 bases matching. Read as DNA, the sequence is TGTGCCATCAGTGAGTCCCCGGCGGGGTTGACAGATACGCAGTATTTT. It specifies CAISESPAGLTDTQYF.